This TCR beta chain originates from a study of T cell responses to AZD1222 COVID-19 vaccine. About this clone itself: Antigen: not known.

The CDR3 covers 13 residues. Deletions cut 6 bases from V and 8 bases from J, with 16 bases between. Germline assignment: CDR1 MDHEN and CDR2 SYDVKM. Some clones are missing from TCRdb's copy, which holds only in-frame ones; the method was immunoSEQ multiplex PCR. The data hold approximately 100,000 clones, with more than 75% observed a single time. Whole-study findings and limits: As reported, nearly half of all spike-specific TCRs target variant regions that are unmutated.

This sequence joins TRBV28 and TRBJ1-2, with a tentative D call TRBD1 (5 bases). Here the sequenced sample was peripheral blood, taken on day 0 of AZD1222 vaccination. The sequence was collected from an adult in good health. CDR3 sequence: CASSRPGKGGYTF. Here the CDR3 DNA reads TGTGCCAGCAGCCGACCGGGAAAGGGGGGCTACACCTTC.